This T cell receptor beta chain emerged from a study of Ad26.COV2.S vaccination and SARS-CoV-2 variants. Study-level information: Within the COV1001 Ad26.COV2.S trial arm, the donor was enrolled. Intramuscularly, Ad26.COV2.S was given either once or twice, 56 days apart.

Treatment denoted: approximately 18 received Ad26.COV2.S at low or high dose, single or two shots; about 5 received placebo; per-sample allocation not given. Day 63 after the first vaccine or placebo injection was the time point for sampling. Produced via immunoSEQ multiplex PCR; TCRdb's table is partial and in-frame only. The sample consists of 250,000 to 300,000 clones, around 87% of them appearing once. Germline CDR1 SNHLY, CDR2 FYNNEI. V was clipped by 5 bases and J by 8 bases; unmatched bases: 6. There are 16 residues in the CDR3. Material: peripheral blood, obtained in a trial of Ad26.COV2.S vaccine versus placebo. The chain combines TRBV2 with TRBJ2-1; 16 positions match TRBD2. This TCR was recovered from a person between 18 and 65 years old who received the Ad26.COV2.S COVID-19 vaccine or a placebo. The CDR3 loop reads CASSPWGTSGGDEQFF. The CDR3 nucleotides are TGTGCCAGCAGTCCCTGGGGGACTAGCGGGGGGGATGAGCAGTTCTTC.